This passage covers 7 T cell receptor beta chains from one sample sequenced in a study of blood T cells in healthy people across ages. Primed by a sample-barcoded 5' primer and a J-beta primer mix, a second PCR proceeded for about 6 to 11 cycles. TCRdb independently ran MiXCR on the 5' RACE reads; one entry per CDR3 protein. The sample carries about a million distinct CDR3 sequences, around two fifths recorded once. The sample comprised blood. All receptors come from a man between 18 and 29 years old in good health.

The V call is TRBV20-1, the J call TRBJ1-6; a weak D match, TRBD1 (5 bases). The CDR3 is 15 residues long. Trimming took off 6 bases at V and 1 base at J, with 13 bases between the two ends. Germline CDR1 and CDR2: DFQATT and SNEGSKA (reference sequence). In nucleotides, the CDR3 is TGCAGTGCCCCATCAGGGCAATCCTATAATTCACCCCTCCACTTT. It specifies CSAPSGQSYNSPLHF.

The chain couples TRBV20-1 to TRBJ2-7, with 7 bases identical to TRBD1. The V gene end was trimmed by 7 bases and the J gene end by 7 bases; junction bases not matched to a gene: 25. The CDR3 length is 17 residues. Germline loops: CDR1 DFQATT, CDR2 SNEGSKA (reference sequence). The CDR3 coding sequence is TGCAGTGTTACCCCCATCTCCGGGACAGATATTTACGATGAGCAGTACTTC. Protein: CSVTPISGTDIYDEQYF.

In this sample, this clonotype turned up a few times. This chain uses TRBV13 with TRBJ1-2, with D perhaps TRBD1 (5 bases). The CDR3 totals 14 residues. Germline assignment: CDR1 PRHDT and CDR2 FYEKMQ (reference sequence). Trimming removed 4 bases at V and 4 bases at J, with 13 bases between. The CDR3 nucleotides read TGTGCCAGCAGCTCGGGACGTAGCACCTATGGCTACACCTTC. It encodes CASSSGRSTYGYTF.

Concerning this clonotype itself: A read error is possible here, since a much larger clone lies one base away. This sequence joins TRBV5-1 and TRBJ2-3; D possibly corresponds to TRBD2 (5 bases). The CDR3 runs to 14 residues. Trimming stripped 2 bases from V and 4 bases from J, with 11 bases between. The germline V gene has CDR1 SGHRS and CDR2 YFSETQ. The DNA for the CDR3 is TGCGCCAGCAGCTTCCAGGAGGTCGCAGATACGCAGTATTTT. The encoded protein is CASSFQEVADTQYF.

In its sample, this clonotype was seen a few times. The chain has TRBV13 and TRBJ2-1; D is ambiguous. In germline, CDR1 is PRHDT, CDR2 FYEKMQ (reference sequence). The CDR3 has 13 amino acids. V lost 4 bases and J 5 bases, leaving 9 bases between the germline ends. CDR3 nucleotide sequence: TGTGCCAGCAGCTGGACGGAAGACAATGAGCAGTTCTTC. Translation gives CASSWTEDNEQFF.

This clonotype has more than one count but fewer than ten. The CDR3 region is CASSLDARGSYEQYF. CDR3 bases: TGTGCCAGCAGCTTAGATGCGAGGGGCTCCTACGAGCAGTACTTC. The gene calls are TRBV11-2 and TRBJ2-7, with D possibly called TRBD1 or TRBD2 (5 bases each). Germline V CDR1 and CDR2: SGHAT, FQNNGV. The CDR3 is 15 amino acids. The V and J ends lost 0 bases and 0 bases respectively, with 9 bases between them.

This clonotype was detected only a few times. This rearrangement joins TRBV7-2 to TRBJ1-1, with a weak D call TRBD1 (5 bases). Germline V gene data show CDR1 as SGHTA and CDR2 as FQGNSA. The CDR3 has 15 amino acids. V was trimmed by 5 bases and J by 1 base, leaving 14 bases between them. Here the CDR3 DNA reads TGTGCCAGCAGCGTGGGGGATCGGAGGAACACTGAAGCTTTCTTT. It translates to CASSVGDRRNTEAFF.